This T cell receptor beta chain was captured in a study of identical twins. Trimming removed 4 bases from V and 2 bases from J, with 15 bases in between. Germline CDR1 is MDHEN and CDR2 is SYDVKM. The CDR3 consists of 16 residues. TCRdb reprocessed the 5' RACE reads via MiXCR and lists one record per CDR3 protein. The table has around 530,000 distinct CDR3 sequences, over 12% seen once. With regard to this clonotype: The antigen is undetermined.

Broader study findings: For zero-insertion analyses, partial confounding could come from invariant MAIT and iNKT cells. Fewer insertions characterized abundant cord blood beta clonotypes, whereas memory repertoires showed none. Out-of-frame sharing of TCR alpha in monozygotic twins was underestimated by models.

The same sample was also studied in work on yellow fever vaccine responses in identical twins.

V usage is TRBV28 and J usage is TRBJ1-3, with D maybe TRBD1 (6 bases). Sequenced input: CD4+ T cells sorted from blood. This sequence originates from a woman younger than 30 in good health. CDR3 region: CASSSAPYRAGNTIYF. The CDR3, as DNA: TGTGCCAGCAGTTCCGCCCCCTACAGGGCTGGAAACACCATATATTTT.